The 17 T cell receptor beta chains below all came from one sample that was sequenced in a study of T cell changes during pregnancy in multiple sclerosis. Sequencing was performed with immunoSEQ multiplex PCR; in TCRdb, only in-frame clones are kept and a portion is missing. The sample contains more than 45,000 clones, 85% to 95% of which appear only once. The starting material was CD8+ T cells from peripheral blood mononuclear cells, obtained in the second trimester of pregnancy. The origin of the receptors is a female donor with multiple sclerosis, enrolled in a pregnancy study.

The V gene is TRBV19, the J gene TRBJ2-7, with 13 bases aligning to TRBD2. V was pared by 6 bases and J by 0 bases, with 8 bases of the junction left unmatched. Germline V lookup: CDR1 LNHDA, CDR2 SQIVND (reference sequence). The CDR3 totals 17 residues. This chain's CDR3 is CASSPRGLAGFSYEQYF. The DNA for the CDR3 is TGTGCCAGTAGCCCAAGGGGACTAGCGGGATTCTCCTACGAGCAGTACTTC.

The chain uses TRBV7-9 and TRBJ2-6; D is perhaps TRBD1 (6 bases). V was trimmed by 1 base and J by 0 bases, leaving 10 bases between them. The CDR3 has 17 residues. Germline V gene lookup returns CDR1 SEHNR and CDR2 FQNEAQ (reference sequence). The CDR3: CASSLEQGISGANVLTF. In nucleotides, the CDR3 is TGTGCCAGCAGCTTAGAACAGGGTATCTCTGGGGCCAACGTCCTGACTTTC.

V and J are TRBV4-1 and TRBJ1-1; no firm D call. V was trimmed by 0 bases and J by 7 bases, leaving 3 bases between them. Germline loops: CDR1 MGHRA, CDR2 YSYEKL. The CDR3 totals 11 residues. CDR3 coding DNA: TGCGCCAGCAGCCAAGACAGTGAAGCTTTCTTT. Translated: CASSQDSEAFF.

The chain recombines TRBV6-5 with TRBJ1-1, with D maybe TRBD1 (5 bases). V lost 7 bases to trimming and J lost 1 base, with 13 bases between them. CDR1 is MNHEY, CDR2 SVGAGI, per germline. This CDR3 is built from 14 residues. CDR3 region: CASTPQEPNTEAFF. CDR3 DNA sequence: TGTGCCAGCACCCCACAGGAACCGAACACTGAAGCTTTCTTT.

The V call is TRBV9, the J call TRBJ2-3, with D unresolved. Germline V gene data show CDR1 as SGDLS and CDR2 as YYNGEE. The V gene lost 1 base and the J gene lost 1 base, with 13 bases spanning the gap. This CDR3 has 16 residues. CDR3 nucleotides: TGTGCCAGCAGCGTACCCACTCGAGGCGGCACAGATACGCAGTATTTT. It specifies CASSVPTRGGTDTQYF.

The chain combines TRBV19 with TRBJ1-4; D perhaps matches TRBD1 (6 bases). CDR3 length: 14 residues. Germline V CDR1 and CDR2: LNHDA, SQIVND (reference sequence). The V gene lost 7 bases and the J gene lost 8 bases, with 17 bases spanning the gap. This chain's CDR3 is CASTMTGLGEKLFF. For the CDR3, the DNA is TGTGCCAGTACCATGACAGGCCTGGGGGAAAAACTGTTTTTT.

The chain couples TRBV11-1 to TRBJ1-1, with 8 nucleotides matching TRBD1. V shed 3 bases and J 2 bases; nucleotides not matched to a gene: 5. CDR3 length equals 15 residues. The V gene's germline CDR1 is SGHAT and CDR2 FQDESV (reference sequence). This CDR3 reads CASSLTGAENTEAFF. For the CDR3, the DNA is TGTGCCAGCAGCTTGACAGGGGCTGAAAACACTGAAGCTTTCTTT.

The V gene is TRBV7-9, the J gene TRBJ2-3; D not resolved. Germline CDR1 is SEHNR and CDR2 is FQNEAQ (reference sequence). CDR3 length: 12 amino acids. The V end lost 2 bases, the J end lost 3 bases, and 3 bases lay between the germline ends. The CDR3 loop reads CASSLLTDTQYF. The CDR3 region has the DNA TGTGCCAGCAGCTTACTAACAGATACGCAGTATTTT.

Only one count was recorded for this clone. The chain couples TRBV5-1 to TRBJ2-7, with 7 nucleotides matching TRBD2. Germline-derived CDR1 and CDR2 are SGHRS and YFSETQ. The CDR3 extends over 13 amino acids. V lost 4 bases to trimming and J lost 4 bases; unmatched junction nucleotides: 5. The CDR3 loop is CASSPAGVYEQYF. The CDR3 DNA reads TGCGCCAGCAGCCCCGCGGGAGTTTACGAGCAGTACTTC.

The rearrangement links TRBV9 to TRBJ2-1; 7 nucleotides line up with TRBD2. Germline assignment: CDR1 SGDLS and CDR2 YYNGEE. The CDR3 has 16 amino acids. The junction had 6 bases not matched to a gene; V was cut back by 3 bases and J by 0 bases. CDR3 coding DNA: TGTGCCAGCAGCGCCGCACGGACTAGCTCCTACAATGAGCAGTTCTTC. Translated: CASSAARTSSYNEQFF.

The V call is TRBV7-9, the J call TRBJ2-1; 9 nucleotides agree with TRBD1. V dropped 2 bases and J dropped 7; count of bases not matched to a gene: 3. This CDR3 has 14 residues. Germline V CDR1 and CDR2: SEHNR, FQNEAQ (reference sequence). The CDR3 sequence is CASSLIGQGNEQFF. DNA of the CDR3: TGTGCCAGCAGCTTAATCGGACAGGGGAATGAGCAGTTCTTC.

The genes are TRBV19 and TRBJ1-2, with no clear D. Between the trimmed V and J ends, which lost 5 bases and 3 bases, there was a span of 16 bases. Germline V gene lookup returns CDR1 LNHDA and CDR2 SQIVND (reference sequence). The CDR3 is 15 residues long. The CDR3 spells CASSSPWRADYGYTF. DNA of the CDR3: TGTGCCAGTAGTTCCCCGTGGAGGGCCGACTATGGCTACACCTTC.

The gene calls are TRBV9 and TRBJ2-3; D remains unclear. The CDR3 is 14 amino acids. CDR1 is SGDLS and CDR2 is YYNGEE in the germline V gene. Trimming pared 2 bases from V and 0 bases from J, leaving 7 bases between. The CDR3 protein is CASSVLVSTDTQYF. The CDR3 DNA reads as TGTGCCAGCAGCGTTCTCGTGAGCACAGATACGCAGTATTTT.

The V and J genes are TRBV7-9 and TRBJ2-3; 12 bases fit TRBD2. CDR1 is SEHNR and CDR2 is FQNEAQ in the germline V gene (reference sequence). The CDR3 is made up of 16 amino acids. The ends lost 4 bases at V and 3 bases at J; junction bases unmatched: 5. Here the CDR3 DNA reads TGTGCCAGCAGCTCGAGACTAGCGGGAGAAACAGATACGCAGTATTTT. It specifies CASSSRLAGETDTQYF.

V usage is TRBV4-1 and J usage is TRBJ2-2; TRBD1 matches 8 bases. Trimming cost V 3 bases and J 2 bases; bases outside gene matches: 11. The CDR3 consists of 18 residues. Looked up from germline, CDR1 is MGHRA and CDR2 is YSYEKL. The DNA of the CDR3 is TGCGCCAGCAGCCAGATTTTGGGACAGGCAGGAAACACCGGGGAGCTGTTTTTT. This gives the protein CASSQILGQAGNTGELFF.

The chain employs TRBV4-1 and TRBJ2-7; D is possibly TRBD2 (6 bases). V was clipped by 1 base and J by 0 bases, with 10 bases between them. Germline CDR1 and CDR2: MGHRA and YSYEKL. This CDR3 is built from 15 residues. This CDR3 is CASSQGRGLSYEQYF. The CDR3 DNA sequence: TGCGCCAGCAGCCAAGGGAGGGGCCTCTCCTACGAGCAGTACTTC.

V usage is TRBV5-4 and J usage is TRBJ1-1, with TRBD1 as a possible D gene (5 bases). This CDR3 is 12 amino acids long. CDR1 SGHNT and CDR2 YYREEE come from the germline V gene (reference sequence). V lost 3 bases and J lost 3, with 6 bases in between. The CDR3 region is CASSWGDTEAFF. CDR3 coding DNA: TGTGCCAGCAGCTGGGGGGACACTGAAGCTTTCTTT.